This record covers a single T cell receptor (beta chain). This sample is drawn from a study of T cell clones after liver transplantation. Study details: Timepoints were pre-transplant, pre-withdrawal, and after withdrawal was completed or failed.

Produced via immunoSEQ multiplex PCR; TCRdb's table is partial and in-frame only. The sample records some 57,000 clones, over 60% being singletons. The V segment lost 4 bases and the J segment 4 bases; nucleotides outside the gene matches: 8. CDR1 SGHRS and CDR2 YFSETQ come from the germline V gene. CDR3 length: 15 residues. Sequences were derived from CD4+ T cells from blood, sampled at the 22-month timepoint. The sequence was collected from a human patient who received a liver transplant. Some T cells may trace back to the graft donor. The V gene is TRBV5-1, the J gene TRBJ1-1; 9 nucleotides match TRBD1. The CDR3 DNA is TGCGCCAGCAGCCCACAGGACAGGGGTAGCACTGAAGCTTTCTTT. It codes for CASSPQDRGSTEAFF.